The clone carrying this TCR beta chain has a single count. Its target is unknown. The data originate from a study of cytomegalovirus exposure and HLA in healthy donors. Whole-study findings and limits: The Asian-associated ancestry cluster reportedly had fewer N-insertions than the 666-donor mean in a later analysis. Previously analyzed data showed that most TCR beta V segments were productive at a frequency of about 87% or about 30%. Overall, approximately 150 TCR beta chains were annotated as cytomegalovirus-associated.

The CDR3 consists of 15 residues. V trimming: 6 bases; J trimming: 2 bases; junction bases outside the gene matches: 8. Germline V gene data show CDR1 as SNHLY and CDR2 as FYNNEI. Use of 60 Vbeta and 13 Jbeta primers characterized the PCR. TCRdb keeps only in-frame clones here, not all; method: immunoSEQ multiplex PCR. Among roughly 200,000 clones listed, around three quarters were seen once. This sequence was found in a woman aged 25 to 39 in good health and CMV-seropositive. The V gene is TRBV2, the J gene TRBJ2-7; 9 nucleotides line up with TRBD2. Sequenced sample: PBMCs. The CDR3 sequence: CASRGLAGNPYEQYF. The CDR3, as DNA: TGTGCCAGCAGGGGGCTAGCGGGAAATCCCTACGAGCAGTACTTC.